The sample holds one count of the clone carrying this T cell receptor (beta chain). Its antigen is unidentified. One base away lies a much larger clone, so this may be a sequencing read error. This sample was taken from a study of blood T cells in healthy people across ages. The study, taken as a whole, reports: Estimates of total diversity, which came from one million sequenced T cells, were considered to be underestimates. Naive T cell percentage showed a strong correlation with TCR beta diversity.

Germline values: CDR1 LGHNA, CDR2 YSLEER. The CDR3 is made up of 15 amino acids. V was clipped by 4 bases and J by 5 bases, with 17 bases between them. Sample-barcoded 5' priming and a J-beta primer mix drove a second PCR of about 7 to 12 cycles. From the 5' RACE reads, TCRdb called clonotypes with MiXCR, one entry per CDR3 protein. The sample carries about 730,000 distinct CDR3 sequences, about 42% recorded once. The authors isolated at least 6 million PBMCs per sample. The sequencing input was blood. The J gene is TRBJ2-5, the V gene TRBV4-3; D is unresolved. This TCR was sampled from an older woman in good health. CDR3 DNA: TGCGCCAGCAGCCCAGCCGGCAGCCTACAGGAGACCCAGTACTTC. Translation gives CASSPAGSLQETQYF.